A single sample gave rise to the 4 T cell receptor beta chains below, sequenced in a study of blood T cell repertoires in COVID-19. Repertoires were generated with immunoSEQ multiplex PCR, while TCRdb's copy carries only in-frame clones and drops some. The sample holds more than 250,000 clones; around 90% are singletons and the top ten take 0.7%. The specimen sequenced was peripheral blood. These receptors all come from a human donor in a cohort sampled during active COVID-19.

This rearrangement joins TRBV19 to TRBJ1-5; tentative D call: TRBD1 (5 bases). Germline lookup yields CDR1 LNHDA and CDR2 SQIVND (reference sequence). Between the trimmed V and J ends, which lost 7 bases and 3 bases, there was a span of 16 bases. The length of the CDR3 is 15 residues. CDR3 amino acids: CASTYQRQNNQPQHF. The CDR3 region has the DNA TGTGCCAGTACCTACCAAAGACAGAACAATCAGCCCCAGCATTTT.

This chain uses TRBV5-6 with TRBJ2-7, with TRBD1 matching 8 bases. The CDR3 runs to 14 residues. Germline loops: CDR1 SGHDT, CDR2 YYEEEE. The trim removed 4 bases at V and 4 bases at J, leaving 7 bases unmatched. DNA of the CDR3: TGTGCCAGCAGCCCCTCAGGGGGCTCGTACGAGCAGTACTTC. As protein: CASSPSGGSYEQYF.

The chain has TRBV28 and TRBJ1-1, with TRBD1 as a possible D gene (6 bases). V lost 5 bases and J lost 6, with 13 bases in between. The CDR3 is 13 amino acids. Germline values: CDR1 MDHEN, CDR2 SYDVKM. For the CDR3, the DNA is TGTGCCAGCAGTCTAGACAGGAGCGCTGAAGCTTTCTTT. Encoded protein: CASSLDRSAEAFF.

V usage is TRBV19 and J usage is TRBJ1-4, with 9 positions matching TRBD1. The trim removed 4 bases at V and 8 bases at J, leaving 5 bases unmatched. This CDR3 has 14 amino acids. Germline loops: CDR1 LNHDA, CDR2 SQIVND (reference sequence). The chain's CDR3 is CASSRTGVLEKLFF. CDR3 nucleotides: TGTGCCAGTAGTAGGACAGGGGTTTTAGAAAAACTGTTTTTT.